Listed below are T cell receptor beta chains from one sample, sequenced in a study of regulatory T cells in long-lasting Graves disease. TCRdb analysed the multiplex PCR reads with MiXCR anew, one entry per CDR3 protein. The top ten hold 8% to 10% of the sample, which has approximately 540,000 distinct CDR3 sequences, approximately 12% seen once. This same sample was also part of a study on T cells in Graves' hyperthyroidism and ophthalmopathy.

This specimen consisted of peripheral blood mononuclear cells (PBMCs), obtained at new diagnosis, from a patient treated with antithyroid drugs. The origin of the receptors is a woman under 40 with Graves disease. The CDR3 runs from the conserved cysteine through the conserved F or W. Each record gives: J gene, V gene, CDR3 length, clone size, D gene, CDR3 protein, CDR3 DNA. A D gene is named only where the DNA matches it firmly. Expanded clones get a size class; other rows say once, few or many, or leave the size out.

TRBJ1-2 | TRBV4-3 | 15 | NA | NA | CASSQAMGFNYGYTF | TGCGCCAGCAGCCAAGCCATGGGGTTTAACTATGGCTACACCTTC
TRBJ2-4 | TRBV11-1 | 14 | few | NA | CASSRAGPLGIQYF | TGTGCCAGCAGCCGGGCAGGGCCGCTAGGCATTCAGTACTTC
TRBJ2-7 | TRBV20-1 | 16 | many | TRBD2 | CSARPGSGSVFYEQYF | TGCAGTGCCCGCCCTGGTAGCGGGAGTGTTTTCTACGAGCAGTACTTC
TRBJ1-2 | TRBV28 | 13 | many | NA | CASSEPFNYGYTF | TGTGCCAGCAGTGAGCCCTTTAACTATGGCTACACCTTC
TRBJ2-3 | TRBV20-1 | 13 | NA | TRBD2 | CSASVAGGYTQYF | TGCAGTGCTAGTGTGGCGGGAGGGTATACGCAGTATTTT
TRBJ2-7 | TRBV30 | 15 | many | TRBD2 | CAWSVGTSGRYEQYF | TGTGCCTGGAGTGTAGGAACTAGCGGACGCTACGAGCAGTACTTC
TRBJ2-1 | TRBV6-1 | 17 | many | TRBD1 | CASRSDRDRTFRNEQFF | TGTGCCAGCAGATCAGACCGGGACAGGACATTCCGGAATGAGCAGTTCTTC
TRBJ2-3 | TRBV20-1 | 18 | NA | TRBD2 | CSARRGVPSGTRTDTQYF | TGCAGTGCTAGGAGAGGGGTTCCTAGCGGGACGCGCACAGATACGCAGTATTTT
TRBJ2-1 | TRBV12-3/TRBV12-4 | 17 | NA | TRBD1 | CASRPPGQGASYNEQFF | TGTGCCAGCAGACCCCCGGGACAGGGGGCCTCCTACAATGAGCAGTTCTTC
TRBJ2-3 | TRBV2 | 15 | many | TRBD2 | CASSRTSGGVDTQYF | TGTGCCAGCAGTCGGACTAGCGGGGGGGTGGATACGCAGTATTTT
TRBJ2-3 | TRBV7-2 | 14 | many | NA | CASSLEGGGDTQYF | TGTGCCAGCAGCTTAGAAGGTGGAGGAGATACGCAGTATTTT
TRBJ2-7 | TRBV7-2 | 13 | many | NA | CASSRAPRFEQYF | TGTGCCAGCAGCAGAGCCCCCCGATTCGAGCAGTACTTC
TRBJ2-7 | TRBV7-2 | 13 | many | NA | CASSLVATWEQYF | TGTGCCAGCAGCTTAGTAGCGACGTGGGAGCAGTACTTC